Listed here is a single T cell receptor (beta chain). The antigen is not known. Incorporated into the TCR beta cDNA libraries were unique molecular identifiers, which served to reduce PCR and sequencing biases. TCRdb passed the PCR reads through MiXCR, listing each CDR3 protein once. The sample shows about 820,000 distinct CDR3 sequences, approximately 53% of them seen only once. This entry is derived from a study of post-analysis software for immune sequencing data. Overall study: Secondary progressive, relapsing-remitting and progressive-relapsing multiple sclerosis were among the included disease courses.

The CDR3 has 16 residues. Germline trimming cut 8 bases from V and 1 base from J; bases unmatched to any gene: 13. From germline, CDR1 is SGHAT and CDR2 FQNNGV. Study-wide results and caveats: Compared against controls, patients with multiple sclerosis displayed significantly lower normalized Chao1 diversity. Included in a set of five TRBV segments more frequent in patients than controls were TRBV5-6, TRBV5-1 and TRBV20-1.

This sequence originates from a girl aged 10 to 17 with multiple sclerosis. The V call is TRBV11-2, the J call TRBJ2-5; 7 bases map to TRBD1. Sequenced material: blood. DNA for the CDR3: TGTGCCAGCCGTCCCCCCGGCAGGGGGATCCAAGAGACCCAGTACTTC. Its protein is CASRPPGRGIQETQYF.